Following are 11 T cell receptor beta chains from one sample sequenced in a study of T-cell reconstitution after alpha-beta-depleted transplantation in children. Unique molecular identifiers were used in preparing the TCRbeta library. TCRdb fed the PCR reads into MiXCR, producing one record per CDR3 protein. The table has 200,000 to 250,000 distinct CDR3 sequences, approximately 9.5% seen once. This specimen was PBMCs from the stem cell graft donor, taken from the stem cell graft. All receptors come from a human donor who donated a stem cell graft to a child with acute lymphoblastic leukemia.

This clonotype was observed a few times. This chain joins TRBV12-3 or TRBV12-4 and TRBJ2-1, with D maybe TRBD2 (6 bases). The CDR3 spans 14 residues. The ends were cut back, 6 bases at V and 2 bases at J, with 11 bases in the middle. CDR3 residues: CASREGWAYNEQFF. The CDR3 bases are TGTGCCAGCAGGGAGGGGTGGGCCTACAATGAGCAGTTCTTC.

There are a few counts of this clonotype. The chain employs TRBV19 and TRBJ1-1, with D unclear. V was clipped by 3 bases and J by 1 base, with 18 bases between them. The CDR3 totals 17 residues. Germline assignment: CDR1 LNHDA and CDR2 SQIVND (reference sequence). The CDR3 sequence is CASSILTVLEENTEAFF. In DNA form, the CDR3 reads TGTGCCAGTAGTATTTTAACGGTTTTGGAGGAGAACACTGAAGCTTTCTTT.

The CDR3 nucleotides read TGCGCCAGCAGCTTGTTGGCAGACTACGAGCAGTACTTC. Amino acids: CASSLLADYEQYF. V is TRBV5-1 and J is TRBJ2-7; D not certain. V was clipped by 1 base and J by 3 bases, with 8 bases between them. Germline CDR1 SGHRS, CDR2 YFSETQ. This CDR3 is 13 amino acids long.

The table lists this clonotype with a few counts. The chain employs TRBV27 and TRBJ1-1, with a tentative D call TRBD1 (6 bases). The length of the CDR3 is 19 residues. Germline V CDR1 and CDR2: MNHEY, SMNVEV (reference sequence). Trimming removed 2 bases at V and 6 bases at J, with 28 bases between. CDR3: CASSLEGPTTVGALSEAFF. DNA for the CDR3: TGTGCCAGCAGTTTAGAGGGCCCAACTACAGTGGGGGCGCTCTCTGAAGCTTTCTTT.

CDR3 residues: CSARDREVSYEQYF. In DNA form, the CDR3 reads TGCAGTGCTAGAGATCGGGAGGTCTCCTACGAGCAGTACTTC. The chain couples TRBV20-1 to TRBJ2-7; 7 nucleotides agree with TRBD2. V was clipped by 0 bases and J by 0 bases; unmatched bases: 2. This CDR3 contains 14 residues. Germline CDR1 and CDR2: DFQATT and SNEGSKA (reference sequence).

This clonotype showed up just a few times. This rearrangement joins TRBV3-1 to TRBJ1-2; D call uncertain. The CDR3 extends over 15 amino acids. The germline CDR1 and CDR2 sequences are LGHDT and YNNKEL (reference sequence). V dropped 0 bases and J dropped 4 bases, with 12 bases sitting between them. The CDR3 loop reads CASSQEAGSFYGYTF. The CDR3 bases are TGTGCCAGCAGCCAAGAGGCAGGAAGTTTCTATGGCTACACCTTC.

This clonotype was found many times. V is TRBV20-1 and J is TRBJ2-1; TRBD2 is a possible D gene (7 bases). V lost 3 bases to trimming and J lost 4 bases, with 13 bases between them. Per the germline V gene, CDR1 is DFQATT and CDR2 is SNEGSKA (reference sequence). There are 14 residues in the CDR3. DNA of the CDR3: TGCAGTGCTAGGAGGGGGGGGGGTTACAATGAGCAGTTCTTC. Translating gives CSARRGGGYNEQFF.

This clonotype was detected ten times or more. The CDR3 spells CASSSLPTRANVLTF. The CDR3, as DNA: TGCGCCAGCAGCTCTCTTCCGACCAGGGCCAACGTCCTGACTTTC. The genes are TRBV4-1 and TRBJ2-6, with unresolved D. Germline CDR1 reads MGHRA; CDR2 reads YSYEKL. V lost 5 bases and J lost 5, with 13 bases in between. The CDR3 sequence is 15 residues long.

V is TRBV5-1 and J is TRBJ2-2; D tentatively reads TRBD1 or TRBD2 (5 bases each). Germline V CDR1 and CDR2: SGHRS, YFSETQ. The CDR3 extends over 16 amino acids. Trimming left V 4 bases short and J 5 bases short, with 18 bases between. The CDR3 coding sequence is TGCGCCAGCAGCCCCACCCAGGCCTGGGGGACCGGGGAGCTGTTTTTT. Protein sequence: CASSPTQAWGTGELFF.

Only a few counts were recorded for this clonotype. The rearrangement links TRBV19 to TRBJ1-3, with D possibly being TRBD1 (5 bases). The CDR3 spans 14 residues. Germline loops: CDR1 LNHDA, CDR2 SQIVND (reference sequence). With 5 bases removed from V and 4 bases from J, the gap between germline ends came to 12 bases. The DNA for the CDR3 is TGTGCCAGTAGTCCCGGACAATTCGGAAACACCATATATTTT. Translation: CASSPGQFGNTIYF.

V usage is TRBV5-1 and J usage is TRBJ2-3; 8 bases align to TRBD2. CDR1 SGHRS and CDR2 YFSETQ come from the germline V gene. The V gene end was trimmed by 4 bases and the J gene end by 2 bases; junction bases not matched to a gene: 9. This CDR3 region has 16 residues. The CDR3 region has the DNA TGCGCCAGCAGCCCCCAAGCGGGGGCCCACACAGATACGCAGTATTTT. The encoded protein is CASSPQAGAHTDTQYF. The full variable domain, completed using reference TRBV5-1 and TRBJ2-3, is KAGVTQTPRYLIKTRGQQVTLSCSPISGHRSVSWYQQTPGQGLQFLFEYFSETQRNKGNFPGRFSGRQFSNSRSEMNVSTLELGDSALYLCASSPQAGAHTDTQYFGPGTRLTVL.